This record concerns one T cell receptor beta chain sequence. This sample was taken from a study of OX40 agonist ivuxolimab in advanced cancers. Study as a whole: Patients received the agonistic anti-OX40 (CD134) antibody ivuxolimab.

Libraries were prepared by immunoSEQ multiplex PCR; TCRdb keeps only in-frame clonotypes and omits some of them. The table records tens of thousands of clones, around four fifths of them present only once. With 7 bases removed from V and 6 bases from J, the gap between germline ends came to 17 bases. The CDR3 contains 14 residues. Looked up from germline, CDR1 is SGDLS and CDR2 is YYNGEE. This chain connects TRBV9 to TRBJ1-5, with D maybe TRBD1 (5 bases). Sequenced material: CD4+ or CD8+ T cells sorted from blood, taken in a trial of the OX40 agonist ivuxolimab. The sequence derives from an adult with an advanced solid tumor such as melanoma, head and neck, liver or kidney cancer. CDR3 sequence: CASSGTGMGQPQHF. The CDR3 region has the DNA TGTGCCAGCTCCGGAACAGGTATGGGTCAGCCCCAGCATTTT.